Sequencing of this T cell receptor beta chain was carried out in a study of shared clonotypes between healthy human individuals. Naive-designated CD8 cells lacked CD45RO, were positively enriched for CCR7, and omitted terminally differentiated effector memory CD45RA+ cells. Trimming removed 1 base from V and 4 bases from J; junction bases left unmatched: 6. CDR1 is SGHRS, CDR2 YFSETQ, per germline. The CDR3 runs 15 residues. Clones were sequenced by immunoSEQ multiplex PCR, and TCRdb holds only the in-frame ones, with some missing. The data hold some 630,000 clones, with about 96% observed a single time.

This TCR was sampled from a woman in her 30s in good health. V and J are TRBV5-1 and TRBJ2-7, with 9 bases matching TRBD2. Sequencing used naive CD8+ T cells sorted from blood. The DNA of the CDR3 is TGCGCCAGCAGCTTGTCGATGACTAGCGGATACGAGCAGTACTTC. Its translation: CASSLSMTSGYEQYF.